A selection of T cell receptor beta chains follows, all from one sample in a study of beta chain features in type 1 diabetes. Using immunoSEQ multiplex PCR, the repertoire was profiled, and TCRdb retains in-frame clones only, with some absent. The data contain around 280,000 clones, over 12% of them singletons. The sample taken for sequencing was naive CD4+ T cells from blood. Receptor source: a man aged 18 to 29 with type 1 diabetes. CDR3s include the opening cysteine and the closing phenylalanine or tryptophan. The D gene is left open where the match is weak. Rows give clone size only sometimes, using once, few, many, or a class for an expanded clone.

CAIRATGGETQYF	TGTGCCATCAGGGCAACGGGCGGGGAGACCCAGTACTTC	TRBJ2-5	-	TRBV10-3	few
CASSSVGRGLYEQYF	TGTGCCAGTAGTTCCGTCGGGCGGGGACTCTACGAGCAGTACTTC	TRBJ2-7	-	TRBV19	-
CASSQDPSGAAGANVLTF	TGCGCCAGCAGCCAAGACCCTAGCGGGGCGGCTGGGGCCAACGTCCTGACTTTC	TRBJ2-6	TRBD2	TRBV4-3	many
CASSPDRATNEKLFF	TGTGCCAGCAGCCCAGACAGAGCAACTAATGAAAAACTGTTTTTT	TRBJ1-4	-	TRBV28	few
CASSATTGGEQFF	TGCGCCAGCAGCGCCACCACAGGGGGCGAGCAGTTCTTC	TRBJ2-1	TRBD1	TRBV5-1	few
CASTYGVGGPWDEQFF	TGTGCCAGCACCTACGGGGTGGGGGGGCCTTGGGATGAGCAGTTCTTC	TRBJ2-1	-	TRBV28	-
CASSSGSYEQYF	TGTGCCAGCAGTAGCGGCTCCTACGAGCAGTACTTC	TRBJ2-7	-	TRBV2	-
CASRLAGQPTNEQFF	TGCGCCAGCCGTCTAGCGGGACAACCGACGAATGAGCAGTTCTTC	TRBJ2-1	TRBD2	TRBV5-1	few
CASSSTGSDEKLFF	TGCGCCAGCAGCTCAACAGGGTCCGATGAAAAACTGTTTTTT	TRBJ1-4	-	TRBV5-1	-
CASSHSSVSTDTQYF	TGTGCCAGCAGCCATAGTAGCGTTAGCACAGATACGCAGTATTTT	TRBJ2-3	-	TRBV9	-
CASSRDRAYEQYF	TGCGCCAGCAGCCGTGACCGGGCCTACGAGCAGTACTTC	TRBJ2-7	-	TRBV4-3	-
CASSYSRRETEAFF	TGTGCCAGCAGTTACTCGCGGCGGGAGACTGAAGCTTTCTTT	TRBJ1-1	-	TRBV6-5	few
CASSLSQGALSHNEQFF	TGTGCCAGTAGTCTTTCACAGGGGGCGCTGAGCCACAATGAGCAGTTCTTC	TRBJ2-1	TRBD1	TRBV19	few
CASSQGTTVQETQYF	TGCGCCAGCAGCCAAGGTACGACAGTCCAAGAGACCCAGTACTTC	TRBJ2-5	-	TRBV4-3	-
CASSSYERRGETQYF	TGTGCCAGCAGTTCCTATGAGAGGCGGGGGGAGACCCAGTACTTC	TRBJ2-5	TRBD2	TRBV28	-
CASSPLRSNQPQHF	TGTGCCAGCAGTCCCCTCAGGAGCAATCAGCCCCAGCATTTT	TRBJ1-5	-	TRBV28	few
CASRRDRPVEQYF	TGTGCCAGCAGGAGGGACAGGCCGGTCGAGCAGTACTTC	TRBJ2-7	TRBD1	TRBV2	-
CASSLEGGTRGEQFF	TGTGCCAGCAGCTTAGAGGGAGGGACGAGGGGTGAGCAGTTCTTC	TRBJ2-1	TRBD2	TRBV7-2	few
CASSQLGTGNTEAFF	TGTGCCAGCAGCCAGCTAGGGACAGGGAACACTGAAGCTTTCTTT	TRBJ1-1	TRBD1	TRBV11-2	-
CASSRGGSSYEQYF	TGTGCCAGCAGCCGCGGGGGGTCCTCCTACGAGCAGTACTTC	TRBJ2-7	TRBD2	TRBV11-2	few
CASSQEFTRGGLDTQYF	TGCGCCAGCAGCCAAGAGTTCACGCGGGGTGGGTTGGATACGCAGTATTTT	TRBJ2-3	-	TRBV4-3	-
CASSYPGRIGDGYTF	TGTGCCAGCAGTTACCCGGGCAGGATAGGGGATGGCTACACCTTC	TRBJ1-2	-	TRBV6-6	few
CASSGRGYTEAFF	TGCGCCAGCAGTGGACGAGGGTACACTGAAGCTTTCTTT	TRBJ1-1	-	TRBV5-1	-
CAASRGDGTGELFF	TGTGCCGCATCGCGGGGGGATGGCACCGGGGAGCTGTTTTTT	TRBJ2-2	TRBD2	TRBV9	few
CASSPPGLAGVGTDTQYF	TGTGCCAGCAGCCCACCGGGACTAGCGGGAGTGGGCACAGATACGCAGTATTTT	TRBJ2-3	TRBD2	TRBV7-9	-
CASSLGLAGTETQYF	TGTGCCAGCAGCTTGGGGCTAGCGGGCACAGAGACCCAGTACTTC	TRBJ2-5	TRBD2	TRBV5-6	few
CASYTKSPLEAFF	TGTGCCAGCTACACTAAGTCCCCCCTTGAAGCTTTCTTT	TRBJ1-1	-	TRBV6-6	-
CASSPGTRGTDTQYF	TGTGCCAGCAGTCCTGGGACTAGGGGAACAGATACGCAGTATTTT	TRBJ2-3	TRBD2	TRBV6-5	-
CASSLNGDRVGGYTF	TGTGCCAGCAGCTTAAATGGGGACAGGGTCGGTGGCTACACCTTC	TRBJ1-2	TRBD1	TRBV7-2	few
CASSVAVGRRGQETQYF	TGTGCCAGCAGCGTAGCTGTTGGGAGGAGGGGTCAAGAGACCCAGTACTTC	TRBJ2-5	-	TRBV9	few
CASSFQGITYEQYF	TGTGCCAGCAGTTTTCAGGGGATCACCTACGAGCAGTACTTC	TRBJ2-7	-	TRBV2	-
CASSPRLAGPYNEQFF	TGTGCCAGCTCACCACGGCTAGCGGGACCGTACAATGAGCAGTTCTTC	TRBJ2-1	TRBD2	TRBV18	few
CSGSGSETQYF	TGCAGCGGAAGCGGGAGCGAGACCCAGTACTTC	TRBJ2-5	TRBD2	TRBV29-1	-
CAFSQGPAYEQYF	TGTGCCTTTTCACAGGGGCCCGCCTACGAGCAGTACTTC	TRBJ2-7	TRBD1	TRBV30	-
CASVQGLGNQPQHF	TGTGCCAGCGTACAGGGGTTGGGCAATCAGCCCCAGCATTTT	TRBJ1-5	TRBD1	TRBV28	few
CASSPGTGGYEQYF	TGCGCCAGCAGCCCCGGGACAGGGGGCTACGAGCAGTACTTC	TRBJ2-7	TRBD1	TRBV5-1	-
CASSQGAGGPFEQYF	TGCGCCAGCAGCCAAGGAGCGGGAGGGCCGTTCGAGCAGTACTTC	TRBJ2-7	TRBD2	TRBV4-1	-
CASSSPQGRRGYTF	TGTGCCAGCAGCAGCCCCCAGGGTAGAAGGGGCTACACCTTC	TRBJ1-2	-	TRBV6-6	-
CASSVGLGTTSGNTIYF	TGTGCCAGCAGCGTAGGTCTAGGGACAACCTCTGGAAACACCATATATTTT	TRBJ1-3	-	TRBV9	few
CASSTGTSGHNEQFF	TGTGCCAGTAGTACCGGGACTAGCGGCCACAATGAGCAGTTCTTC	TRBJ2-1	TRBD2	TRBV19	few
CASSTGQNTEAFF	TGTGCCAGCTCAACCGGACAGAACACTGAAGCTTTCTTT	TRBJ1-1	-	TRBV18	-
CSVVDTNIQYF	TGCAGCGTGGTGGACACAAACATTCAGTACTTC	TRBJ2-4	-	TRBV29-1	many
CASTSGRNQPQHF	TGTGCCAGCACCTCGGGTCGCAATCAGCCCCAGCATTTT	TRBJ1-5	-	TRBV6-6	-
CASTPFPGAYEQYF	TGCGCCAGCACGCCCTTTCCCGGGGCCTACGAGCAGTACTTC	TRBJ2-7	-	TRBV5-1	-
CASSRTSGRWADTQYF	TGTGCCAGCAGTCGGACTAGCGGGAGATGGGCAGATACGCAGTATTTT	TRBJ2-3	TRBD2	TRBV5-6	-
CASSSTVNEKLFF	TGTGCCAGCTCATCGACAGTTAATGAAAAACTGTTTTTT	TRBJ1-4	-	TRBV18	-
CASWEEGRTAGNEQFF	TGTGCCAGCTGGGAGGAGGGAAGAACGGCCGGCAATGAGCAGTTCTTC	TRBJ2-1	-	TRBV28	few
CASSYKVEVSNYGYTF	TGTGCCAGCAGTTATAAGGTCGAGGTCTCTAACTATGGCTACACCTTC	TRBJ1-2	-	TRBV6-6	few
CASSLAGPLNEQLF	TGTGCCAGCAGCTTAGCGGGGCCCCTCAATGAGCAGCTCTTC	TRBJ2-1	-	TRBV7-9	-
CASSIGTGYPQPQHF	TGTGCCAGCAGCATCGGGACAGGGTACCCTCAGCCCCAGCATTTT	TRBJ1-5	TRBD1	TRBV6-5	-
CASSDARAGEKLFF	TGTGCCAGCAGCGACGCAAGGGCGGGAGAAAAACTGTTTTTT	TRBJ1-4	-	TRBV9	-
CASRFRGGHTEAFF	TGTGCCAGCAGATTTCGTGGCGGCCACACTGAAGCTTTCTTT	TRBJ1-1	-	TRBV28	-
CASSQISGVVETQYF	TGTGCCAGCAGCCAAATATCGGGGGTGGTGGAGACCCAGTACTTC	TRBJ2-5	-	TRBV14	-